These T cell receptor beta chains were read from a single sample in a study of shared clonotypes between healthy human individuals. Libraries were prepared by immunoSEQ multiplex PCR; TCRdb keeps only in-frame clonotypes and omits some of them. Of some 2,000,000 clones listed, roughly 94% are singletons. Sequences were obtained from naive CD8+ T cells sorted from blood. These receptors were taken from a man aged 18-30 years in good health. Both conserved end residues are part of each CDR3. A D gene is named only where the DNA matches it firmly. Clone size is stated in some rows and not others, as once, few, many or a class when expanded.

j_call: TRBJ2-5; v_call: TRBV9; clone_size: NA; d_call: NA; cdr3_nt: TGTGCCAGCAGCGTAGGAGGCGGACAAGAGACCCAGTACTTC; cdr3_aa: CASSVGGGQETQYF
j_call: TRBJ2-2; v_call: TRBV5-1; clone_size: few; d_call: NA; cdr3_nt: TGCGCCAGCAGTCTGGGGCAAACCGGGGAGCTGTTTTTT; cdr3_aa: CASSLGQTGELFF
j_call: TRBJ2-1; v_call: TRBV7-9; clone_size: NA; d_call: NA; cdr3_nt: TGTGCCAGCAGCTTAGGTCTCAATGAGCAGTTCTTC; cdr3_aa: CASSLGLNEQFF
j_call: TRBJ2-1; v_call: TRBV5-1; clone_size: NA; d_call: TRBD2; cdr3_nt: TGCGCCAGCAGCACTAGCGGGAGCACCTACAATGAGCAGTTCTTC; cdr3_aa: CASSTSGSTYNEQFF
j_call: TRBJ2-7; v_call: TRBV6-5; clone_size: NA; d_call: NA; cdr3_nt: TGTGCCAGCAGCCTTGGACAGCCCTACGAGCAGTACTTC; cdr3_aa: CASSLGQPYEQYF
j_call: TRBJ2-5; v_call: TRBV27; clone_size: NA; d_call: NA; cdr3_nt: TGTGCCAGCAGTTTATGGAACGGGGAAGAGACCCAGTACTTC; cdr3_aa: CASSLWNGEETQYF
j_call: TRBJ1-1; v_call: TRBV28; clone_size: NA; d_call: NA; cdr3_nt: TGTGCCAGCACCTTTGGAGGAGACAGTATCACTGAAGCTTTCTTT; cdr3_aa: CASTFGGDSITEAFF
j_call: TRBJ2-6; v_call: TRBV19; clone_size: NA; d_call: NA; cdr3_nt: TGTGCCAGTAGCGAAGTAAACTCTGGGGCCAACGTCCTGACTTTC; cdr3_aa: CASSEVNSGANVLTF
j_call: TRBJ1-1; v_call: TRBV6-5; clone_size: NA; d_call: NA; cdr3_nt: TGTGCCAGCAGTTACTCGGCAGGGCCCACTGAAGCTTTCTTT; cdr3_aa: CASSYSAGPTEAFF
j_call: TRBJ1-2; v_call: TRBV11-2; clone_size: NA; d_call: TRBD1; cdr3_nt: TGTGCCAGCAGCTTAGTCGTGACAGGGGACTATGGCTACACCTTC; cdr3_aa: CASSLVVTGDYGYTF
j_call: TRBJ1-2; v_call: TRBV11-2; clone_size: NA; d_call: NA; cdr3_nt: TGTGCCAGCAGCTTAGGTGTTAGTCCTAACTATGGCTACACCTTC; cdr3_aa: CASSLGVSPNYGYTF
j_call: TRBJ2-7; v_call: TRBV7-2; clone_size: NA; d_call: TRBD2; cdr3_nt: TGTGCCAGCAGCGTGTTGACTAGCGCGTACTACGAGCAGTACTTC; cdr3_aa: CASSVLTSAYYEQYF
j_call: TRBJ1-1; v_call: TRBV7-9; clone_size: NA; d_call: NA; cdr3_nt: TGTGCCAGCAGCATCCCCGGGACTACTGAAGCTTTCTTT; cdr3_aa: CASSIPGTTEAFF
j_call: TRBJ2-1; v_call: TRBV11-2; clone_size: NA; d_call: NA; cdr3_nt: TGTGCCAGCAGCGGCGGACAGTTATACAATGAGCAGTTCTTC; cdr3_aa: CASSGGQLYNEQFF
j_call: TRBJ2-1; v_call: TRBV6-5; clone_size: NA; d_call: TRBD2; cdr3_nt: TGTGCCAGCAGTTACATCCGGGAGGGGAGGGACAATGAGCAGTTCTTC; cdr3_aa: CASSYIREGRDNEQFF
j_call: TRBJ2-5; v_call: TRBV2; clone_size: NA; d_call: NA; cdr3_nt: TGTGCCAGCAGTGATAATAGAAATAGGGAGACCCAGTACTTC; cdr3_aa: CASSDNRNRETQYF
j_call: TRBJ1-2; v_call: TRBV13; clone_size: once; d_call: TRBD1; cdr3_nt: TGTGCCAGCAGCCGCGCCCCAGGGGGCGAGGGCTACACCTTC; cdr3_aa: CASSRAPGGEGYTF
j_call: TRBJ2-3; v_call: TRBV28; clone_size: once; d_call: NA; cdr3_nt: TGTGCCAGCAGTTTTCGGGGGGCGGAGGGCACAGATACGCAGTATTTT; cdr3_aa: CASSFRGAEGTDTQYF
j_call: TRBJ2-5; v_call: TRBV13; clone_size: NA; d_call: TRBD2; cdr3_nt: TGTGCCAGCAGCTCCCGGGGACTAGCGGGGCAAGAGACCCAGTACTTC; cdr3_aa: CASSSRGLAGQETQYF
j_call: TRBJ1-5; v_call: TRBV15; clone_size: NA; d_call: NA; cdr3_nt: TGTGCCACCAGCAGAGATCTCCCCGGGCTCCAGCAGCCCCAGCATTTT; cdr3_aa: CATSRDLPGLQQPQHF
j_call: TRBJ1-3; v_call: TRBV5-4; clone_size: NA; d_call: NA; cdr3_nt: TGTGCCAGCAGCTCCTCGGACGGGGACAACACCATATATTTT; cdr3_aa: CASSSSDGDNTIYF
j_call: TRBJ2-1; v_call: TRBV7-9; clone_size: NA; d_call: NA; cdr3_nt: TGTGCCAGCAGCTTCGAACCGGGACTCCTCTACAATGAGCAGTTCTTC; cdr3_aa: CASSFEPGLLYNEQFF
j_call: TRBJ1-1; v_call: TRBV19; clone_size: NA; d_call: NA; cdr3_nt: TGTGCCAGTAGTATAGGTGCCGATACTGAAGCTTTCTTT; cdr3_aa: CASSIGADTEAFF
j_call: TRBJ2-5; v_call: TRBV12-2; clone_size: NA; d_call: NA; cdr3_nt: TGTGCAAGTCGCTTAAGGGGCGTATCGAAGCGTCAAGAGACCCAGTACTTC; cdr3_aa: CASRLRGVSKRQETQYF
j_call: TRBJ1-6; v_call: TRBV9; clone_size: NA; d_call: TRBD1; cdr3_nt: TGTGCCAGTGACGACGGGACAGGGGGAAATTCACCCCTCCACTTT; cdr3_aa: CASDDGTGGNSPLHF
j_call: TRBJ1-2; v_call: TRBV13; clone_size: NA; d_call: NA; cdr3_nt: TGTGCCAGCAGCTTAGAGCAGGGCTATGGCTACACCTTC; cdr3_aa: CASSLEQGYGYTF
j_call: TRBJ2-7; v_call: TRBV7-6; clone_size: once; d_call: TRBD2; cdr3_nt: TGTGCCAGCAGCCTCGCGGGGGGGTACTACGAGCAGTACTTC; cdr3_aa: CASSLAGGYYEQYF
j_call: TRBJ2-2; v_call: TRBV7-9; clone_size: NA; d_call: NA; cdr3_nt: TGTGCCAGCAGCTTAGGGTCTAGCAACACCGGGGAGCTGTTTTTT; cdr3_aa: CASSLGSSNTGELFF
j_call: TRBJ1-2; v_call: TRBV5-1; clone_size: NA; d_call: NA; cdr3_nt: TGCGCCAGCAGCTTAGGGAGTAACTATGGCTACACCTTC; cdr3_aa: CASSLGSNYGYTF
j_call: TRBJ2-7; v_call: TRBV7-2; clone_size: NA; d_call: NA; cdr3_nt: TGTGCCAGCAGCTTTGGCGGGACCTACGAGCAGTACTTC; cdr3_aa: CASSFGGTYEQYF
j_call: TRBJ1-2; v_call: TRBV2; clone_size: NA; d_call: NA; cdr3_nt: TGTGCCAGCAGTGAGTGGGGGGCGCTTAATGGCTACACCTTC; cdr3_aa: CASSEWGALNGYTF
j_call: TRBJ2-5; v_call: TRBV7-6; clone_size: NA; d_call: TRBD2; cdr3_nt: TGTGCCAGCAGCCTTCTAGCGGGGGCCCACAATGAGACCCAGTACTTC; cdr3_aa: CASSLLAGAHNETQYF